This TCR beta chain stems from a study of blood T cell repertoires in COVID-19. Assay used: immunoSEQ multiplex PCR; TCRdb lists only in-frame clones, some missing. The profile shows more than 40,000 clones, 70% to 90% of them singletons. The CDR3 sequence is 15 residues long. Germline V gene data show CDR1 as SGHAT and CDR2 as FQNNGV. V was clipped by 5 bases and J by 4 bases, with 17 bases between them. The receptor's source is a human donor in a cohort sampled during active COVID-19. The donor label of this sample is uncertain. Sample: peripheral blood. The rearrangement links TRBV11-2 to TRBJ1-2; the D gene is possibly TRBD1 (5 bases). The CDR3 nucleotides read TGTGCCAGCAGCCGGCGGACACCTTCTCCCTATGGCTACACCTTC. Translation: CASSRRTPSPYGYTF.